Below, one TCR beta chain is given with its context. Its specificity is unknown. This sample is drawn from a study of shared clonotypes between healthy human individuals. Turning to the study itself: Each donor's CD4 naive and CD4 memory cells filled three plates apiece, CD8 naive two, and CD8 memory one.

Study-wide results and caveats: Generation probabilities of non-shared clonotypes were lower (relative to those shared by all four donors).

The CDR3 loop spans 14 amino acids. CDR1 and CDR2 from the germline V gene are SEHNR and FQNEAQ (reference sequence). The ends were cut back, 7 bases at V and 1 base at J, with 14 bases in the middle. The assay was immunoSEQ multiplex PCR, and TCRdb's table has in-frame clones only and misses some. The profile shows 1.5 million to 1.9 million clones, about 98% of them singletons. This clonotype was sampled from a man aged 25 to 40 in good health. V and J are TRBV7-9 and TRBJ2-7, with D tentatively TRBD1 or TRBD2 (5 bases each). Sequencing was carried out using naive CD4+ T cells sorted from blood. Subset described: CD45RA+ positively selected. The CDR3 region has the DNA TGTGCCAGCACCCCGGGGAGACAGTCCTACGAGCAGTACTTC. This translates into CASTPGRQSYEQYF.